These 8 T cell receptor beta chains were sequenced from one sample in a study of blood T cell repertoires in COVID-19. Some clones are missing from TCRdb's copy, which holds only in-frame ones; the method was immunoSEQ multiplex PCR. This repertoire shows over 350,000 clones, about 89% found once; its top ten account for around 0.94%. The source material was PBMCs or T cells enriched from blood (not recorded which). Receptors originate from a woman aged 40 to 50 who had been exposed to COVID-19.

The chain joins TRBV9 to TRBJ2-5; 9 bases fit TRBD2. The germline V gene encodes CDR1 SGDLS and CDR2 YYNGEE. With 0 bases clipped from V and 2 bases from J, the junction kept 8 bases outside the gene matches. This CDR3 has 17 amino acids. The CDR3 DNA is TGTGCCAGCAGCGTAGGTTCGCGGGGGGGCCCTCAAGAGACCCAGTACTTC. Translated: CASSVGSRGGPQETQYF. Using reference TRBV9 and TRBJ2-5 for the parts outside the CDR3, the full variable domain is DSGVTQTPKHLITATGQRVTLRCSPRSGDLSVYWYQQSLDQGLQFLIQYYNGEERAKGNILERFSAQQFPDLHSELNLSSLELGDSALYFCASSVGSRGGPQETQYFGPGTRLLVL.

The chain carries TRBV29-1 and TRBJ2-1; D is undetermined. Germline V gives CDR1 SQVTM, CDR2 ANQGSEA. CDR3 length: 12 amino acids. With 4 bases removed from V and 8 bases from J, the gap between germline ends came to 12 bases. The CDR3 here is CSVVTFSDEQFF. The CDR3, as DNA: TGCAGCGTTGTAACCTTCAGCGATGAGCAGTTCTTC.

This chain connects TRBV5-1 to TRBJ2-2; no clear D gene. CDR1 and CDR2 from the germline V gene are SGHRS and YFSETQ. Trimming stripped 0 bases from V and 1 base from J, with 4 bases between. This CDR3 comprises 14 residues. DNA of the CDR3: TGCGCCAGCAGCTTGGCAATGAACACCGGGGAGCTGTTTTTT. It is translated as CASSLAMNTGELFF.

This clone was observed a few times. The rearrangement joins TRBV5-1 to TRBJ1-4, with 7 bases matching TRBD1. V dropped 0 bases and J dropped 2; count of bases not matched to a gene: 4. CDR3 length: 16 amino acids. Germline assignment: CDR1 SGHRS and CDR2 YFSETQ. CDR3 DNA: TGCGCCAGCAGCTTGGGGGACAGCCGCACTAATGAAAAACTGTTTTTT. Protein: CASSLGDSRTNEKLFF.

This clone was seen a few times. The V call is TRBV4-1, the J call TRBJ2-7; D is ambiguous. Trimming cost V 1 base and J 4 bases, with 11 bases left between them. The CDR3 contains 14 residues. CDR1 and CDR2 from the germline V gene are MGHRA and YSYEKL. The chain's CDR3 is CASSQVGSIYEQYF. For the CDR3, the DNA is TGCGCCAGCAGCCAAGTTGGTAGTATTTACGAGCAGTACTTC.

The CDR3 region is CASSQGRNTEAFF. CDR3 nucleotide sequence: TGTGCCAGCAGTCAGGGGCGGAACACTGAAGCTTTCTTT. This chain uses TRBV12-3 or TRBV12-4 with TRBJ1-1, with D possibly matching TRBD1 (6 bases). V lost 5 bases to trimming and J lost 1 base, with 8 bases between them. The CDR3 totals 13 residues.

DNA of the CDR3: TGTGCCAGCAGTCGCAACTCCCTCGGGGGGGAAAAACTGTTTTTT. It encodes CASSRNSLGGEKLFF. This chain connects TRBV5-6 to TRBJ1-4, with a tentative D call TRBD1 (5 bases). V gave up 5 bases and J gave up 8 bases, with 19 bases separating them. The germline V gene has CDR1 SGHDT and CDR2 YYEEEE. The CDR3 is 15 amino acids.

The chain carries TRBV19 and TRBJ1-1; D possibly corresponds to TRBD1 (5 bases). This CDR3 has 15 amino acids. Germline-derived CDR1 and CDR2 are LNHDA and SQIVND (reference sequence). The V end lost 5 bases, the J end lost 1 base, and 14 bases lay between the germline ends. DNA of the CDR3: TGTGCCAGTAGTTCGGGGGGACGACCGAACACTGAAGCTTTCTTT. Amino acids: CASSSGGRPNTEAFF. Full variable domain (missing parts from reference TRBV19 and TRBJ1-1): DGGITQSPKYLFRKEGQNVTLSCEQNLNHDAMYWYRQDPGQGLRLIYYSQIVNDFQKGDIAEGYSVSREKKESFPLTVTSAQKNPTAFYLCASSSGGRPNTEAFFGQGTRLTVV.